One and the same sample provided the 18 T cell receptor beta chains below, sequenced in a study of cytomegalovirus exposure and HLA in healthy donors. PCR amplification relied on 60 Vbeta primers (plus 13 Jbeta primers). Measured with immunoSEQ multiplex PCR; TCRdb has only the in-frame clones, and not every one. The repertoire holds tens of thousands of clones, about 60% seen once, with around 6.3% in the top ten. Specimen: PBMCs. These receptors came from a woman aged 25 to 39 in good health and CMV-seronegative.

This rearrangement joins TRBV4-1 to TRBJ2-7, with 10 bases identical to TRBD2. J lost 1 base, V lost 1 base, and 10 bases had no gene match. This CDR3 has 18 residues. Per germline, CDR1 MGHRA and CDR2 YSYEKL. The CDR3 loop is CASSQVGLAGARSYEQYF. CDR3 nucleotides: TGCGCCAGCAGCCAAGTTGGGCTAGCGGGGGCTAGATCCTACGAGCAGTACTTC.

The rearrangement links TRBV4-2 to TRBJ2-5; 8 nucleotides match TRBD2. Germline loops: CDR1 LGHNA, CDR2 YNFKEQ. The CDR3 is 18 amino acids. Trimming at V came to 1 base and at J to 2 bases, leaving 12 bases not matched to a gene. CDR3 protein: CASSQVPRLAGLQETQYF. Here the CDR3 DNA reads TGTGCCAGCAGCCAAGTGCCCCGTCTAGCGGGCTTACAAGAGACCCAGTACTTC.

This clone occurred once. The rearrangement links TRBV19 to TRBJ2-7; the match to TRBD2 covers 13 bases. Germline lookup yields CDR1 LNHDA and CDR2 SQIVND (reference sequence). The CDR3 spans 16 residues. V gave up 3 bases and J gave up 6 bases; unmatched junction bases: 8. CDR3 coding DNA: TGTGCCAGTAGTATCCTAGGGACTAGCGGGGATTCCGAGCAGTACTTC. Its translation: CASSILGTSGDSEQYF. Full variable domain (outside the CDR3, taken from reference TRBV19 and TRBJ2-7): DGGITQSPKYLFRKEGQNVTLSCEQNLNHDAMYWYRQDPGQGLRLIYYSQIVNDFQKGDIAEGYSVSREKKESFPLTVTSAQKNPTAFYLCASSILGTSGDSEQYFGPGTRLTVT.

The chain links TRBV7-2 to TRBJ2-2, with 9 nucleotides matching TRBD2. J lost 10 bases, V lost 5 bases, and 11 bases had no gene match. CDR3 size: 15 residues. In germline, CDR1 is SGHTA, CDR2 FQGNSA. CDR3 bases: TGTGCCAGCAGCCCCCGAGCGGGAGGCGTAGAGGAGCTGTTTTTT. Protein sequence: CASSPRAGGVEELFF.

The rearrangement uses TRBV19 and TRBJ1-2; possible D gene TRBD1, 5 bases. V was clipped by 3 bases and J by 4 bases, with 15 bases between them. The CDR3 contains 15 residues. Germline V lookup: CDR1 LNHDA, CDR2 SQIVND (reference sequence). The CDR3 nucleotides are TGTGCCAGTAGTATGGGGCAGAAAATTTCCTATGGCTACACCTTC. Residues: CASSMGQKISYGYTF.

This clone has just a few counts. The rearrangement uses TRBV5-1 and TRBJ2-7; 10 bases match TRBD1. Unmatched junction bases numbered 2, after V lost 0 bases and J lost 5 bases. The CDR3 loop spans 14 amino acids. Germline CDR1 is SGHRS and CDR2 is YFSETQ. The DNA of the CDR3 is TGCGCCAGCAGCTTGGGAGGGACAGGGGACGAGCAGTACTTC. Translating it yields CASSLGGTGDEQYF.

The V call is TRBV7-9, the J call TRBJ1-1; 11 bases match TRBD1. The CDR3 totals 18 residues. Trimming removed 3 bases from V and 3 bases from J; junction bases left unmatched: 12. The germline CDR1 and CDR2 sequences are SEHNR and FQNEAQ (reference sequence). The CDR3 region has the DNA TGTGCCAGCAGCTTCTTCAGCCTAGGGACAGGGGGTTACACTGAAGCTTTCTTT. Residues: CASSFFSLGTGGYTEAFF.

V is TRBV5-8 and J is TRBJ1-3, with no clear D. Germline-derived CDR1 and CDR2 are SGHTS and YDEGEE. Trimming stripped 5 bases from V and 4 bases from J, with 10 bases between. The CDR3 is 13 residues long. The CDR3 sequence: CASSFGVGNTIYF. The CDR3 nucleotides read TGTGCCAGCAGTTTTGGAGTCGGAAACACCATATATTTT.

The V call is TRBV28, the J call TRBJ2-7; D unclear. Trimming left V 10 bases short and J 2 bases short, with 12 bases between. The CDR3 has 12 amino acids. Germline V CDR1 and CDR2: MDHEN, SYDVKM. The CDR3: CATSSATYEQYF. The CDR3 DNA is TGTGCCACCAGCTCCGCGACCTACGAGCAGTACTTC.

This clone was seen a few times. V and J are TRBV1 and TRBJ2-7; the D segment call TRBD2 is taken from the table without a DNA check. TRBV1 is described as a pseudogene. The CDR3 consists of 15 residues. The CDR3 here is CTSSHGTSGTYEQYF. DNA for the CDR3: TGCACCAGCAGCCATGGGACTAGCGGGACCTACGAGCAGTACTTC.

The J gene is TRBJ2-1, the V gene TRBV7-8; D may be TRBD2 (6 bases). Trimming left V 2 bases short and J 9 bases short, with 17 bases between. The CDR3 has 15 amino acids. Per germline, CDR1 SGHVS and CDR2 FQNEAQ. This chain's CDR3 is CASSLSRDGSSEQFF. In DNA form, the CDR3 reads TGTGCCAGCAGCTTATCGCGGGATGGTTCCTCTGAGCAGTTCTTC.

In this sample, this clone turned up once. This chain connects TRBV10-2 to TRBJ1-5; 10 nucleotides align to TRBD1. With 4 bases clipped from V and 6 bases from J, the junction kept 3 bases outside the gene matches. The CDR3 contains 14 residues. Germline CDR1 is WSHSY and CDR2 is SAAADI. The CDR3 is CASSGTGGRQPQHF. CDR3 coding DNA: TGCGCCAGCAGTGGGACAGGGGGACGTCAGCCCCAGCATTTT.

V and J are TRBV28 and TRBJ1-2, with D maybe TRBD1 (5 bases). Germline V gives CDR1 MDHEN, CDR2 SYDVKM. The ends were cut back, 7 bases at V and 2 bases at J, with 14 bases in the middle. The CDR3 length is 14 residues. The CDR3 spells CASTQNGANYGYTF. In DNA, the CDR3 is TGTGCCAGCACCCAAAATGGGGCGAACTATGGCTACACCTTC.

This clone was seen only once. Germline and junction disagree at one end, which may indicate a read error. This chain links TRBV30 with TRBJ1-4; D ambiguous. The CDR3 length is 10 residues. In germline, CDR1 is GTSNPN, CDR2 SVGIG (reference sequence). Written as DNA, the CDR3 is TGTGCCTGGACCGTTGATAAACTGCTTTTT. It yields the protein CAWTVDKLLF.

As concerns this clone: A junction end diverges from the germline sequence, so it may reflect a read error. The genes are TRBV11-2 and TRBJ1-4; possibly TRBD1 for D (5 bases). Germline CDR1 is SGHAT and CDR2 is FQNNGV. This CDR3 region has 11 residues. Here the CDR3 reads CASSRGGGRLF. For the CDR3, the DNA is TGTGCCAGCAGCCGTGGGGGGGGGAGACTTTTT.

This chain joins TRBV5-1 and TRBJ2-2, with 11 bases lining up with TRBD1. The J segment lost 5 bases and the V segment lost 0 bases, leaving 6 bases of the junction unmatched. Germline V CDR1 and CDR2: SGHRS, YFSETQ. This CDR3 region has 17 residues. CDR3 nucleotides: TGCGCCAGCAGCTTGGTTTCTGGACAGGGGGCGACCGGGGAGCTGTTTTTT. It encodes CASSLVSGQGATGELFF.

This clone was seen only a few times. The rearrangement joins TRBV5-6 to TRBJ1-3; the D is unclear. The CDR3 covers 16 residues. Germline-derived CDR1 and CDR2 are SGHDT and YYEEEE. V was cut by 2 bases and J by 1 base, with 13 bases left in between. The CDR3 region has the DNA TGTGCCAGCAGCTTTCGGAGGACTGGGTCTGGAAACACCATATATTTT. Translated: CASSFRRTGSGNTIYF.

The J gene is TRBJ2-5, the V gene TRBV13, with 7 bases matching TRBD1. Germline assignment: CDR1 PRHDT and CDR2 FYEKMQ (reference sequence). CDR3 length: 15 amino acids. Unmatched junction bases numbered 7, after V lost 6 bases and J lost 0 bases. CDR3 coding DNA: TGTGCCAGCAGTCCCCGGGACAGATACCAAGAGACCCAGTACTTC. It is translated as CASSPRDRYQETQYF.